These 13 T cell receptor beta chains originate from one sample sequenced in a study of CD8+CD57+ T cells in acquired aplastic anemia. For CDR3 and TCR beta VDJ profiling, genomic DNA was the template used. One entry per CDR3 protein, called by TCRdb with MiXCR from the reads. This sample carries about 270,000 distinct CDR3 sequences, roughly three fifths of them seen once, and the ten largest clones take approximately 8%. The sequenced sample was sorted CD4+, CD8+, or CD8+CD57+ T cells (not recorded which) from PBMCs. Receptor source: a human donor with severe aplastic anemia or a healthy control (not recorded which).

In this sample, this clonotype turned up many times. Being one base from a much bigger clone, this may be a read error. The chain combines TRBV20-1 with TRBJ2-1; the D is unclear. The length of the CDR3 is 11 residues. The V gene's germline CDR1 is DFQATT and CDR2 SNEGSKA (reference sequence). CDR3 nucleotide sequence: TGCAGTGCTATTCTCTACGATGAGCAGTTCTTC. Translation gives CSAILYDEQFF.

This clonotype was counted many times. The chain is built from TRBV27 and TRBJ1-5; a possible D gene is TRBD1 (6 bases). CDR3 length: 15 residues. The V end lost 6 bases, the J end lost 3 bases, and 15 bases lay between the germline ends. Germline CDR1 reads MNHEY; CDR2 reads SMNVEV (reference sequence). CDR3 DNA sequence: TGTGCCAGCAGAACCTCGGGACATATCAATCAGCCCCAGCATTTT. Amino acid sequence: CASRTSGHINQPQHF.

This clonotype was counted a single time. The chain employs TRBV10-3 and TRBJ2-1; 10 bases are shared with TRBD2. The CDR3 runs to 15 residues. The trim removed 8 bases at V and 8 bases at J, leaving 12 bases unmatched. Germline loops: CDR1 ENHRY, CDR2 SYGVKD. The CDR3 loop reads CAIRLGLADGDEQFF. The CDR3 DNA is TGTGCCATCCGTCTCGGACTAGCGGATGGGGATGAGCAGTTCTTC.

This clonotype was seen many times. The CDR3 region is CATSREWTANQPQHF. DNA of the CDR3: TGTGCCACCAGCAGAGAATGGACAGCTAATCAGCCCCAGCATTTT. The V call is TRBV15, the J call TRBJ1-5, with D possibly being TRBD1 (6 bases). With 0 bases removed from V and 4 bases from J, the gap between germline ends came to 10 bases. Germline assignment: CDR1 LNHNV and CDR2 YYDKDF (reference sequence). The CDR3 is 15 residues long.

This sequence joins TRBV7-8 and TRBJ2-7; 10 bases match TRBD1. V dropped 5 bases and J dropped 3; count of bases not matched to a gene: 13. Germline values: CDR1 SGHVS, CDR2 FQNEAQ. The CDR3 loop spans 17 amino acids. The CDR3 bases are TGTGCCAGCAGCCAAGATTTTGGGACAGGGGCCGACTACGAGCAGTACTTC. It codes for CASSQDFGTGADYEQYF.

This clonotype was seen a handful of times. CDR3 DNA: TGTGCCAGCAGCCAAGATGGAGGGCCTTCACCCCTCCACTTT. This encodes CASSQDGGPSPLHF. The genes are TRBV7-2 and TRBJ1-6; D call uncertain. Per germline, CDR1 SGHTA and CDR2 FQGNSA. V dropped 5 bases and J dropped 9 bases, with 14 bases sitting between them. The CDR3 sequence is 14 residues long.

The V call is TRBV6-5, the J call TRBJ2-2; 9 bases agree with TRBD1. Germline V lookup: CDR1 MNHEY, CDR2 SVGAGI. J lost 4 bases, V lost 8 bases, and 11 bases had no gene match. The CDR3 is 16 amino acids. The chain's CDR3 is CASGGRDRVSTGELFF. CDR3 in DNA: TGTGCCAGCGGTGGCCGGGACAGGGTATCCACCGGGGAGCTGTTTTTT.

This chain uses TRBV7-3 with TRBJ2-5; D call uncertain. The CDR3 loop spans 15 amino acids. Trimming removed 5 bases from V and 2 bases from J, with 15 bases in between. Germline CDR1 and CDR2: SGHTA and FQGTGA. Here the CDR3 reads CASSLGVPSQETQYF. For the CDR3, the DNA is TGTGCCAGCAGCCTAGGAGTACCAAGTCAAGAGACCCAGTACTTC.

The V and J genes are TRBV7-9 and TRBJ1-1; D is perhaps TRBD1 (6 bases). Trimming cost V 8 bases and J 5 bases, with 12 bases left between them. Germline V CDR1 and CDR2: SEHNR, FQNEAQ (reference sequence). This CDR3 comprises 12 residues. The CDR3 loop is CASQEGGTEAFF. The CDR3 bases are TGTGCCAGCCAGGAGGGGGGTACTGAAGCTTTCTTT.

This clonotype was counted only a few times. The chain uses TRBV25-1 and TRBJ2-3; 12 bases fit TRBD2. The junction had 4 bases not matched to a gene; V was cut back by 1 base and J by 5 bases. The CDR3 has 16 residues. Germline loops: CDR1 MGHDK, CDR2 SYGVNS. In nucleotides, the CDR3 is TGTGCCAGCAGTGAATCTAGCGGGAGGGCCGTAGATACGCAGTATTTT. Amino acids: CASSESSGRAVDTQYF.

This chain links TRBV19 with TRBJ1-2, with a weak D call TRBD1 (5 bases). The CDR3 covers 13 residues. Trimming stripped 3 bases from V and 1 base from J, with 6 bases between. Germline V lookup: CDR1 LNHDA, CDR2 SQIVND (reference sequence). Written as DNA, the CDR3 is TGTGCCAGTAGTATCGGGGGTAACTATGGCTACACCTTC. Translation: CASSIGGNYGYTF.

V gene TRBV2 combines with J gene TRBJ2-3; no clear D. The V gene's germline CDR1 is SNHLY and CDR2 FYNNEI. V dropped 2 bases and J dropped 1 base, with 13 bases sitting between them. CDR3 size: 16 residues. CDR3 in amino acids: CASSESFMGGTDTQYF. The CDR3 DNA sequence: TGTGCCAGCAGTGAATCTTTCATGGGTGGCACAGATACGCAGTATTTT.

The J gene is TRBJ1-6, the V gene TRBV20-1; 9 bases map to TRBD1. With 5 bases clipped from V and 10 bases from J, the junction kept 6 bases outside the gene matches. CDR1 and CDR2 from the germline V gene are DFQATT and SNEGSKA (reference sequence). The CDR3 totals 13 residues. DNA of the CDR3: TGCAGTGCTTTCCGACAGGGGGGATCACCCCTCCACTTT. This codes for CSAFRQGGSPLHF.